The rows below give T cell receptor beta chains drawn from one sample of a study of blood T cell repertoires in COVID-19. Using immunoSEQ multiplex PCR, the repertoire was profiled, and TCRdb retains in-frame clones only, with some absent. The sample has 110,000 to 150,000 clones, around 82% seen once. What was sequenced was PBMCs or T cells enriched from blood (not recorded which). The source is a middle-aged man with acute COVID-19. Each CDR3 is given with its conserved first and last residue.

v_gene: TRBV9
j_gene: TRBJ2-1
CDR3aa: CASSVSEGGLEQFF

v_gene: TRBV11-3
j_gene: TRBJ2-2
CDR3aa: CASSLGQNTGELFF

v_gene: TRBV6-2/TRBV6-3
j_gene: TRBJ2-3
CDR3aa: CASSSTSGGADTQYF

v_gene: TRBV19
j_gene: TRBJ1-6
CDR3aa: CASTTGDYNSPLHF

v_gene: TRBV6-5
j_gene: TRBJ2-7
CDR3aa: CASSYSLGSNEQYF

v_gene: TRBV28
j_gene: TRBJ2-7
CDR3aa: CASSLADSYEQYF

v_gene: TRBV18
j_gene: TRBJ1-1
CDR3aa: CASSPLTQGKSTEAFF

v_gene: TRBV11-3
j_gene: TRBJ2-2
CDR3aa: CASSSSSFHGELFF

v_gene: TRBV21-1
j_gene: TRBJ2-1
CDR3aa: CASSKVRSSYNEQFF

v_gene: TRBV19
j_gene: TRBJ2-2
CDR3aa: CASTQETDGTGELFF

v_gene: TRBV24-1
j_gene: TRBJ2-2
CDR3aa: CATSGQGSGELFF

v_gene: TRBV28
j_gene: TRBJ2-1
CDR3aa: CASGTLDEQFF

v_gene: TRBV6-2/TRBV6-3
j_gene: TRBJ1-5
CDR3aa: CASSLAGQGTQPQHF

v_gene: TRBV7-9
j_gene: TRBJ2-3
CDR3aa: CASSRGSDTQYF

v_gene: TRBV30
j_gene: TRBJ2-7
CDR3aa: CAWESGSSYEQYF

v_gene: TRBV6-5
j_gene: TRBJ2-2
CDR3aa: CASSPLTGYTGELFF

v_gene: TRBV19
j_gene: TRBJ1-2
CDR3aa: CASSYDEGNYGYTF

v_gene: TRBV28
j_gene: TRBJ1-6
CDR3aa: CASSLGVPPLHF

v_gene: TRBV4-1
j_gene: TRBJ1-6
CDR3aa: CASSPGTGASSYNSPLHF

v_gene: TRBV27
j_gene: TRBJ2-3
CDR3aa: CASIPGGTDTQYF

v_gene: TRBV19
j_gene: TRBJ2-3
CDR3aa: CASSRDYTDTQYF

v_gene: TRBV18
j_gene: TRBJ1-1
CDR3aa: CASSVKGYRGPGEAFF

v_gene: TRBV21-1
j_gene: TRBJ1-5
CDR3aa: CASSEETLSNQPQHF

v_gene: TRBV4-1
j_gene: TRBJ1-2
CDR3aa: CASSQLTGKNYGYTF

v_gene: TRBV6-5
j_gene: TRBJ1-2
CDR3aa: CASRLRVDGYTF

v_gene: TRBV4-1
j_gene: TRBJ2-7
CDR3aa: CASSHTIRQKSYEQYF

v_gene: TRBV29-1
j_gene: TRBJ1-1
CDR3aa: CSVEVGGYNTEAFF

v_gene: TRBV24-1
j_gene: TRBJ2-3
CDR3aa: CATSEPDRGGDTQYF

v_gene: TRBV5-1
j_gene: TRBJ2-7
CDR3aa: CASSFPGQGNYEQYF

v_gene: TRBV10-3
j_gene: TRBJ2-1
CDR3aa: CAIRYGTSGIDEQFF

v_gene: TRBV27
j_gene: TRBJ2-1
CDR3aa: CASSLSGRGAYNEQFF

v_gene: TRBV9
j_gene: TRBJ1-3
CDR3aa: CASTGGISGNTIYF

v_gene: TRBV4-1
j_gene: TRBJ2-1
CDR3aa: CASRGGGSMINEQFF

v_gene: TRBV10-3
j_gene: TRBJ1-2
CDR3aa: CAIRTDREIFGYTF

v_gene: TRBV15
j_gene: TRBJ1-6
CDR3aa: CATSRELGSSYNSPLHF

v_gene: TRBV10-3
j_gene: TRBJ2-1
CDR3aa: CATLPPGGPNEQFF

v_gene: TRBV28
j_gene: TRBJ1-4
CDR3aa: CASSFSRQGREKLFF

v_gene: TRBV7-9
j_gene: TRBJ1-5
CDR3aa: CASSLGQGQDQPQHF

v_gene: TRBV7-8
j_gene: TRBJ2-2
CDR3aa: CASSTGLAGAGELFF

v_gene: TRBV30
j_gene: TRBJ1-1
CDR3aa: CAWSVLEEAFF

v_gene: TRBV7-2
j_gene: TRBJ1-1
CDR3aa: CASSSVDRDTEAFF

v_gene: TRBV4-3
j_gene: TRBJ1-6
CDR3aa: CASSLTARGFYNSPLHF

v_gene: TRBV29-1
j_gene: TRBJ1-1
CDR3aa: CSVGAAEAFF

v_gene: TRBV24-1
j_gene: TRBJ2-3
CDR3aa: CATSRVETDTQYF

v_gene: TRBV9
j_gene: TRBJ1-5
CDR3aa: CASSLGQGNQPQHF

v_gene: TRBV28
j_gene: TRBJ2-7
CDR3aa: CASTQVTGGFYEQYF

v_gene: TRBV5-1
j_gene: TRBJ2-3
CDR3aa: CASSLDGGSTDTQYF

v_gene: TRBV20-1
j_gene: TRBJ1-2
CDR3aa: CSASTITTGSDGYTF

v_gene: TRBV28
j_gene: TRBJ1-5
CDR3aa: CASSLLSPPEVPQHF

v_gene: TRBV7-9
j_gene: TRBJ2-3
CDR3aa: CASSPSVSTDTQYF

v_gene: TRBV7-9
j_gene: TRBJ1-4
CDR3aa: CASSLGDRADEKLFF

v_gene: TRBV28
j_gene: TRBJ1-2
CDR3aa: CASSLGGSQATRYGYTF

v_gene: TRBV6-5
j_gene: TRBJ2-6
CDR3aa: CASSYQDFGANVLTF

v_gene: TRBV5-1
j_gene: TRBJ1-4
CDR3aa: CASSRDRGPATNEKLFF

v_gene: TRBV5-6
j_gene: TRBJ2-7
CDR3aa: CASTQISFSDEQYF

v_gene: TRBV5-1
j_gene: TRBJ1-1
CDR3aa: CASSLGATQIEAFF

v_gene: TRBV19
j_gene: TRBJ2-7
CDR3aa: CASSIKGPGGSEAFEQYF